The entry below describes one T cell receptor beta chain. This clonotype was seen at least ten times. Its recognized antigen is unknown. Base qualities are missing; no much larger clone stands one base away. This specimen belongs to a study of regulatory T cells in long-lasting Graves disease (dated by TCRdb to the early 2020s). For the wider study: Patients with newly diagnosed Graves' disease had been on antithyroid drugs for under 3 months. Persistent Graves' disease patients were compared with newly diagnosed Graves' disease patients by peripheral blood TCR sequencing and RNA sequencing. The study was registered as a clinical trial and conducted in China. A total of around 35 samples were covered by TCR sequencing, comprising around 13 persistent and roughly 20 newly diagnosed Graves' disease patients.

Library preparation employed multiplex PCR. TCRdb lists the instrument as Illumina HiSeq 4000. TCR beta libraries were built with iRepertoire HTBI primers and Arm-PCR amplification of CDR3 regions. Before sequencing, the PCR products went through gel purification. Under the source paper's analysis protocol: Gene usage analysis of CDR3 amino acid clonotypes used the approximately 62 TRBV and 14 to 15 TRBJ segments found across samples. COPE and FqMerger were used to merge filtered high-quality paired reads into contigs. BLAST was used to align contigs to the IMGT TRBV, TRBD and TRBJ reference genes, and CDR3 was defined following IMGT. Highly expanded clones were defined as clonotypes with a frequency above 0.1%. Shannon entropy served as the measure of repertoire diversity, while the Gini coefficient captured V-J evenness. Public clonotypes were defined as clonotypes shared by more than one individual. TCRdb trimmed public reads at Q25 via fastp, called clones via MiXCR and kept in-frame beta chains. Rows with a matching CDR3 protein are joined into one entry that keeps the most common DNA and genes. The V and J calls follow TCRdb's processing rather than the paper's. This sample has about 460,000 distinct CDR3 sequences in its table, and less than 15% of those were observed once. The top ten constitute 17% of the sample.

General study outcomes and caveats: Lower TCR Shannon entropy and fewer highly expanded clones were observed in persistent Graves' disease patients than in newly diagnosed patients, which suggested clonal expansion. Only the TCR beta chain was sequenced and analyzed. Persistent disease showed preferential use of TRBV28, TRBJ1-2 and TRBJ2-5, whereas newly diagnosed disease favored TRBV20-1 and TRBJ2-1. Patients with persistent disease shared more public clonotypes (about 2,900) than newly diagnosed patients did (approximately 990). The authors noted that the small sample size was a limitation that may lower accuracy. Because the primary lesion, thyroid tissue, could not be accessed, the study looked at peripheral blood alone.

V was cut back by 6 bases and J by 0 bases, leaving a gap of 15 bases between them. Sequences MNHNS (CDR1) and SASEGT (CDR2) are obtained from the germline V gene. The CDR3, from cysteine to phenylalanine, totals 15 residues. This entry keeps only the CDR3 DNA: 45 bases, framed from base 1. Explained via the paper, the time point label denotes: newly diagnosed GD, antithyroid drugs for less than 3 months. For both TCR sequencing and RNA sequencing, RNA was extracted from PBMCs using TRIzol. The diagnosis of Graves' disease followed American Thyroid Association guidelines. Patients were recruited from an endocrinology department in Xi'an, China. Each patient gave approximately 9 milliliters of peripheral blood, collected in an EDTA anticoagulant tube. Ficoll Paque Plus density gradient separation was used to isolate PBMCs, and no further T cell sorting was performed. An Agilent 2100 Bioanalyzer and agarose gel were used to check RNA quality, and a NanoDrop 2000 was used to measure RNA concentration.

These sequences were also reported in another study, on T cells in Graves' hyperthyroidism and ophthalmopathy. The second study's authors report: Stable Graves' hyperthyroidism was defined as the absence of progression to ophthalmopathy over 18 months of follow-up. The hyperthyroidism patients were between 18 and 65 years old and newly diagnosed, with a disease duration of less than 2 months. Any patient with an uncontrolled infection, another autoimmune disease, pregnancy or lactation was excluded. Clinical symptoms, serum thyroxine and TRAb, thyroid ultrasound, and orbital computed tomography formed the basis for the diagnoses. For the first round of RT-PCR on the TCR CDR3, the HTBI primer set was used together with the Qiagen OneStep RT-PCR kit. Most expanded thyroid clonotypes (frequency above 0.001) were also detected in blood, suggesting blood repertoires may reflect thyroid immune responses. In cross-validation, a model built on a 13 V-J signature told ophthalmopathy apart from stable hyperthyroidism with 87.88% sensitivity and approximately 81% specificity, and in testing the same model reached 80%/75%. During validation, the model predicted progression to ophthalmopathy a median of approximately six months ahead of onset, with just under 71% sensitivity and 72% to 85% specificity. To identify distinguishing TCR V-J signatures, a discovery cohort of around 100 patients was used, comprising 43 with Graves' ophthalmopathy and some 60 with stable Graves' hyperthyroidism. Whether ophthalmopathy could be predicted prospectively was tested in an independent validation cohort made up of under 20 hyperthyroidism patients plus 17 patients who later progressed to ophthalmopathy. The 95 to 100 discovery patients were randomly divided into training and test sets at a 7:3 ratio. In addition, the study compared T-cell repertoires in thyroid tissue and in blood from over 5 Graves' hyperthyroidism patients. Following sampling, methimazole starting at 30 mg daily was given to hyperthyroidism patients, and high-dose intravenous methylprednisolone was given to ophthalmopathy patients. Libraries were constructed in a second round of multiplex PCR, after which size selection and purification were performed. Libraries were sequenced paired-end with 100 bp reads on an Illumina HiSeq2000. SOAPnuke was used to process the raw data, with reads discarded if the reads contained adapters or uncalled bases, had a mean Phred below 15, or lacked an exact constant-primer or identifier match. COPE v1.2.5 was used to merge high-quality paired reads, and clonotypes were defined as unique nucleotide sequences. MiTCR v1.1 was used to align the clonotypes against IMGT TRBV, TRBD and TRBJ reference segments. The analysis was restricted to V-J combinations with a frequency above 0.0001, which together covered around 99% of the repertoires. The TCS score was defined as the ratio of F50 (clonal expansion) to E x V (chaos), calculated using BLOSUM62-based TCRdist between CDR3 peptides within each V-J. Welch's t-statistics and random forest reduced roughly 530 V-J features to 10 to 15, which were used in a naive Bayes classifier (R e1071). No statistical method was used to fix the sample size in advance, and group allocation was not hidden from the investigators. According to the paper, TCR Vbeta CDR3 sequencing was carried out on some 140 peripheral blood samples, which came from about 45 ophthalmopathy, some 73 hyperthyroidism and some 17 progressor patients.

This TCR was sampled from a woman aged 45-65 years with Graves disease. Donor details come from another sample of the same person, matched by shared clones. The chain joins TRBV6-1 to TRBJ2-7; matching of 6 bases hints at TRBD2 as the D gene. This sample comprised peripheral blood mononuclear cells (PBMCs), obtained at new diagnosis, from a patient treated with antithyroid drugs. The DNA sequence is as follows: TGTGCCAGCAGCGACCGGTGGGGACTCTCCTACGAGCAGTACTTC. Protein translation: CASSDRWGLSYEQYF.